The rows below give T cell receptor beta chains drawn from one sample of a study of OX40 agonist ivuxolimab in advanced cancers. Here immunoSEQ multiplex PCR was the method, and the copy in TCRdb shows in-frame clones only, minus some. Of about 18,000 clones listed, 70% to 90% are singletons. The sequences come from CD4+ or CD8+ T cells sorted from blood, collected in a trial of the OX40 agonist ivuxolimab. The receptors come from an adult with an advanced solid tumor such as melanoma, head and neck, liver or kidney cancer. Both conserved end residues are part of each CDR3. D genes are given only for firm matches. For some rows the clone size is stated as once, few or many, or as a class when expanded; others skip it.

d_call: -
clone_size: -
j_call: TRBJ1-1
v_call: TRBV4-1
cdr3_aa: CASSQPDRNTEAFF
cdr3_nt: TGCGCCAGCAGCCAACCCGACAGGAACACTGAAGCTTTCTTT

d_call: -
clone_size: -
j_call: TRBJ1-3
v_call: TRBV6-5
cdr3_aa: CATKTGPGNTIYF
cdr3_nt: TGTGCCACCAAAACAGGGCCTGGAAACACCATATATTTT

d_call: TRBD2
clone_size: -
j_call: TRBJ2-1
v_call: TRBV4-1
cdr3_aa: CASSQVAGEGNEQFF
cdr3_nt: TGCGCCAGCAGCCAGGTAGCGGGGGAGGGGAATGAGCAGTTCTTC

d_call: TRBD2
clone_size: -
j_call: TRBJ2-3
v_call: TRBV6-1
cdr3_aa: CASSEWEGYDTQYF
cdr3_nt: TGTGCCAGCAGTGAATGGGAGGGCTATGATACGCAGTATTTT

d_call: TRBD2
clone_size: -
j_call: TRBJ2-3
v_call: TRBV7-6
cdr3_aa: CASSGDYSGGWGTDTQYF
cdr3_nt: TGTGCCAGCAGCGGTGACTACAGCGGGGGTTGGGGCACAGATACGCAGTATTTT

d_call: -
clone_size: -
j_call: TRBJ2-1
v_call: TRBV11-3
cdr3_aa: CASSPQKHSYNEQFF
cdr3_nt: TGTGCCAGCAGCCCACAGAAACACTCCTACAATGAGCAGTTCTTC

d_call: -
clone_size: -
j_call: TRBJ2-1
v_call: TRBV14
cdr3_aa: CASSHDSSYNEQFF
cdr3_nt: TGTGCCAGCAGCCACGATAGCTCCTACAATGAGCAGTTCTTC

d_call: -
clone_size: -
j_call: TRBJ2-3
v_call: TRBV19
cdr3_aa: CASSISAVDTQYF
cdr3_nt: TGTGCCAGTAGTATCTCGGCTGTAGATACGCAGTATTTT

d_call: TRBD2
clone_size: once
j_call: TRBJ2-1
v_call: TRBV5-1
cdr3_aa: CASSFPGLEEFF
cdr3_nt: TGCGCCAGCAGTTTCCCGGGACTAGAGGAGTTCTTC

d_call: TRBD1
clone_size: once
j_call: TRBJ2-3
v_call: TRBV9
cdr3_aa: CASSVGDRGTDTQYF
cdr3_nt: TGTGCCAGCAGCGTAGGGGACAGGGGGACAGATACGCAGTATTTT

d_call: -
clone_size: -
j_call: TRBJ2-7
v_call: TRBV6-5
cdr3_aa: CASSILGGGYEQYF
cdr3_nt: TGTGCCAGCAGTATTCTGGGAGGCGGTTACGAGCAGTACTTC

d_call: -
clone_size: few
j_call: TRBJ2-7
v_call: TRBV7-9
cdr3_aa: CASSFSSEQYF
cdr3_nt: TGTGCCAGCAGCTTTTCGTCGGAGCAGTACTTC

d_call: -
clone_size: -
j_call: TRBJ2-7
v_call: TRBV11-2
cdr3_aa: CASSYGGSYEQYF
cdr3_nt: TGTGCCAGCAGCTACGGGGGTAGCTACGAGCAGTACTTC

d_call: -
clone_size: -
j_call: TRBJ2-1
v_call: TRBV27
cdr3_aa: CASSFLGGSSYNEQFF
cdr3_nt: TGTGCCAGCAGTTTCCTGGGGGGCAGCTCCTACAATGAGCAGTTCTTC

d_call: -
clone_size: -
j_call: TRBJ2-5
v_call: TRBV1
cdr3_aa: CTSGGTSAKPCSQETQYF
cdr3_nt: TGCACCAGCGGGGGGACTAGCGCAAAACCATGTAGCCAAGAGACCCAGTACTTC

d_call: -
clone_size: -
j_call: TRBJ2-7
v_call: TRBV28
cdr3_aa: CASSPLGHGSYEQYF
cdr3_nt: TGTGCCAGCAGTCCGTTGGGACACGGCTCCTACGAGCAGTACTTC

d_call: -
clone_size: -
j_call: TRBJ2-2
v_call: TRBV19
cdr3_aa: CASSITDANTGELFF
cdr3_nt: TGTGCCAGTAGTATAACGGATGCGAACACCGGGGAGCTGTTTTTT